Sequencing of this T cell receptor (beta chain) was carried out in a study of shared clonotypes between healthy human individuals. Background on the study: Each donor had three CD4 naive, three CD4 memory, two CD8 naive and one CD8 memory plate.

This clone appeared a single time. Its antigen is still unknown. The study, taken as a whole, reports: The generation probabilities recorded for non-shared clonotypes fell below those of clonotypes shared by all four donors. Measured sharing among donors was expected to vary with sequencing depth. Sorted-subset samples were not fully sequenced, rarefaction indicated.

Here immunoSEQ multiplex PCR was the method, and the copy in TCRdb shows in-frame clones only, minus some. The sample contains about 2.4 million clones, 93% of which appear only once. The CDR3 consists of 16 residues. The germline V gene has CDR1 SEHNR and CDR2 FQNEAQ (reference sequence). Trimming left V 1 base short and J 4 bases short, with 14 bases between. The TCR originated in a man between 18 and 35 years old in good health. Some clones in this sample may be carry-over from other donors' samples. The sequencing sample was made of naive CD4+ T cells from PBMCs. The subset here: CD45RA+ positively selected. The rearrangement uses TRBV7-9 and TRBJ1-3, with D unclear. The CDR3 here is CASSLGIGDPGNTIYF. As DNA, the CDR3 is TGTGCCAGCAGCTTAGGAATCGGGGATCCGGGAAACACCATATATTTT.